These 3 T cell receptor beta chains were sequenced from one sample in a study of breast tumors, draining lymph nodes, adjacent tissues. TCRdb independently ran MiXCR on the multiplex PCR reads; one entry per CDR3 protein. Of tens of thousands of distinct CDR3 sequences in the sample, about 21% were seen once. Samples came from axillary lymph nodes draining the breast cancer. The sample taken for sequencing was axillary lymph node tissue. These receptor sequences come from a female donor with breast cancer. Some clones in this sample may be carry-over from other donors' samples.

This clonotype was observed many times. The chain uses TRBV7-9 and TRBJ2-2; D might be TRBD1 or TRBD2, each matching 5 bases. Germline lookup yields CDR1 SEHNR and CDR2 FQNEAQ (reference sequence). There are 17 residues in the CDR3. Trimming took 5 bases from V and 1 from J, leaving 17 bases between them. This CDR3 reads CASSPGPRGENTGELFF. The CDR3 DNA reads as TGTGCCAGCAGCCCCGGCCCTCGGGGCGAGAACACCGGGGAGCTGTTTTTT.

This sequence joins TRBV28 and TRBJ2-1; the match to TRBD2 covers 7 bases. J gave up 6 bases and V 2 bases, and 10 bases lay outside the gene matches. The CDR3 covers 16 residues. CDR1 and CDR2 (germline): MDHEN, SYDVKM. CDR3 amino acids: CASSLISRTRTNEQFF. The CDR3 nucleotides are TGTGCCAGCAGTTTAATCTCTCGGACTAGGACCAATGAGCAGTTCTTC. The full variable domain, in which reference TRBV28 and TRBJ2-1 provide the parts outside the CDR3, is DVKVTQSSRYLVKRTGEKVFLECVQDMDHENMFWYRQDPGLGLRLIYFSYDVKMKEKGDIPEGYSVSREKKERFSLILESASTNQTSMYLCASSLISRTRTNEQFFGPGTRLTVL.

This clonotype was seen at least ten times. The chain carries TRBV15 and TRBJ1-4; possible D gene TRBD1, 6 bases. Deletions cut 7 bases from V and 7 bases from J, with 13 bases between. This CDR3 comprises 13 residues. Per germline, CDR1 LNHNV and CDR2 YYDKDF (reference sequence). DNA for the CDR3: TGTGCCACCACTGGGCAGGGGAGTGAAAAACTGTTTTTT. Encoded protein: CATTGQGSEKLFF.